This T cell receptor beta chain was captured in a study of blood T cells in healthy people across ages. Remarks on this clonotype: Its matching antigen is unknown.

Through a sample-barcoded 5' primer and a J-beta primer mix, a second PCR was run for roughly 6 to 12 cycles. MiXCR, run by TCRdb on the 5' RACE reads, gives a single entry per CDR3 protein. The top ten clones hold 4% of a sample with 1.5 million or so distinct CDR3 sequences, 35% to 45% of them seen once. Findings and limits, study-wide: Estimates drawn from one million T cells were deemed to understate diversity. The percentage of naive T cells correlated strongly with TCR beta diversity.

The sample was blood. This receptor was taken from a woman aged 18-29 years in good health.

The CDR3 sequence: CASSATSGGYEQYF. CDR3 in DNA: TGCGCCAGCAGCGCAACTAGCGGGGGCTACGAGCAGTACTTC. The V call is TRBV5-1, the J call TRBJ2-7, with 11 bases lining up with TRBD2. Germline V gene sequence: CDR1 SGHRS, CDR2 YFSETQ. V shed 4 bases and J 3 bases; nucleotides not matched to a gene: 3. CDR3 length: 14 residues.